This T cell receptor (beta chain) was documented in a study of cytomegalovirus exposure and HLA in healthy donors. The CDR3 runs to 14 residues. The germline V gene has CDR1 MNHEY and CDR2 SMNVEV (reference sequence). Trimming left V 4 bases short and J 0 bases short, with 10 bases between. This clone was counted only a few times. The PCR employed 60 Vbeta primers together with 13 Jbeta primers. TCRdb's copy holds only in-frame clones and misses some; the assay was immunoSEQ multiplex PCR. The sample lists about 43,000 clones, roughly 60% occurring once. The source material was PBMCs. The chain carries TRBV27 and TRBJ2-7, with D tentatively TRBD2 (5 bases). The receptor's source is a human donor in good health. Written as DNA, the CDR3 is TGTGCCAGCAGTTGGAGGATGAGCTCCTACGAGCAGTACTTC. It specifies CASSWRMSSYEQYF.